The clone carrying this T cell receptor beta chain turned up a few times. What it recognizes is unknown. This specimen belongs to a study of beta chain features in type 1 diabetes. The sequenced template was cDNA made from the entire isolated RNA. Measured with immunoSEQ multiplex PCR; TCRdb has only the in-frame clones, and not every one. The sample has around 250,000 clones; around an eighth are singletons. Overall study results and limits: Across all four CD4+ subsets, people with type 1 diabetes showed modestly shorter TCRB CDR3s.

This receptor was obtained from a young man with type 1 diabetes. The material sequenced was naive CD4+ T cells from blood.

The CDR3 region has the DNA TGTGCCAGTAGTATATCAGGGAACACTGAAGCTTTCTTT. It yields the protein CASSISGNTEAFF. The chain has TRBV19 and TRBJ1-1; no firm D call. Germline V gene sequence: CDR1 LNHDA, CDR2 SQIVND (reference sequence). Trimming took 2 bases from V and 1 from J, leaving 5 bases between them. CDR3 length equals 13 residues.